This entry features one T cell receptor (beta chain) sequence. This entry is derived from a study of blood T cell repertoires in COVID-19. Study-wide background: Both acute and convalescent COVID-19 samples were obtained from the United States, Italy and Spain. PBMCs, B-cell-depleted T cells, or T cells were the source of the cDNA or gDNA that made up the material.

V lost 0 bases and J 5 bases, leaving 14 bases between the germline ends. Germline CDR1 reads SGHRS; CDR2 reads YFSETQ. CDR3 length equals 15 residues. Under the authors' procedure: Reference gene primers were amplified, and this amplification served to estimate nucleated cell counts. Profiled with immunoSEQ multiplex PCR; TCRdb holds only in-frame clones, not every one. The V and J calls and clone size are taken from that table; D and trimming were inferred from the DNA. The table has about 30,000 clones, around 90% seen once; the top ten hold around 2.5%. The receptor comes from a man aged 45-60 years with active COVID-19. Sample: peripheral blood. The V gene is TRBV5-1, the J gene TRBJ2-5, with a tentative D call TRBD2 (6 bases). This CDR3 is CASSLAGQRGETQYF. The DNA of the CDR3 is TGCGCCAGCAGCTTGGCCGGTCAACGGGGGGAGACCCAGTACTTC.